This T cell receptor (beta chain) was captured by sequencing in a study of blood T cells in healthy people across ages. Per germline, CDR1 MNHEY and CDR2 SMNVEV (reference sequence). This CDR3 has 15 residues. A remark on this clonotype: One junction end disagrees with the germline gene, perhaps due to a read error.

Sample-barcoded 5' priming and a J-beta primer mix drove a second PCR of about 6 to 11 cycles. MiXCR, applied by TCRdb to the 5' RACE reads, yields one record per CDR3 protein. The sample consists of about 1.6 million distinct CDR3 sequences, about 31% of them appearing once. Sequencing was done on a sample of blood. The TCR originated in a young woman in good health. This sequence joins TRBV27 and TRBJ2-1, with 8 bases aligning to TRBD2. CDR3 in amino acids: CACSLDGGTSNEQFF. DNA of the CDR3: TGTGCCTGCAGTTTAGACGGAGGGACTAGCAATGAGCAGTTCTTC.